The 29 T cell receptor beta chains below were found in one sample sequenced in a study of CD8+ T cells in alopecia areata. The CD4+ cells of roughly five biomarker-study patients went through sorting. This sorting yielded CD25+CD127- cells. Extracted from the samples, RNA was reverse transcribed into cDNA to serve as the sequencing template. TCRdb keeps only in-frame clones here, not all; method: immunoSEQ multiplex PCR. The repertoire has around 35,000 clones, approximately 54% of them found once; the top ten carry over 1.5%. The sequenced sample consisted of CD4+ Tregs sorted from blood. The receptor source for this set is a human donor with alopecia areata.

The chain joins TRBV7-9 to TRBJ2-7; no reliable D call. The CDR3 loop spans 16 amino acids. V lost 0 bases, J lost 6 bases, and 18 bases lay in between. Germline CDR1 SEHNR, CDR2 FQNEAQ (reference sequence). The CDR3 bases are TGTGCCAGCAGCTTAGCGGTCCTCCGTTCCGCGGTCGAGCAGTACTTC. This sequence encodes CASSLAVLRSAVEQYF.

Note on this clone: The sample contains more than one DNA sequence encoding this CDR3. The rearrangement uses TRBV7-9 and TRBJ2-3, with TRBD2 as a possible D gene (5 bases). The CDR3 length is 13 residues. With 5 bases removed from V and 4 bases from J, the gap between germline ends came to 10 bases. CDR1 and CDR2 from the germline V gene are SEHNR and FQNEAQ (reference sequence). The CDR3 nucleotides are TGTGCCAGCAGCCCCCGAGGGCCAGATACGCAGTATTTT. Its protein is CASSPRGPDTQYF. The full variable domain, with the rest looked up from reference TRBV7-9 and TRBJ2-3, is DTGVSQNPRHKITKRGQNVTFRCDPISEHNRLYWYRQTLGQGPEFLTYFQNEAQLEKSRLLSDRFSAERPKGSFSTLEIQRTEQGDSAMYLCASSPRGPDTQYFGPGTRLTVL.

V usage is TRBV4-2 and J usage is TRBJ2-7; D is ambiguous. The CDR3 has 12 amino acids. The germline V gene encodes CDR1 LGHNA and CDR2 YNFKEQ. Trimming left V 0 bases short and J 8 bases short, with 8 bases between. The CDR3 DNA reads TGTGCCAGCAGCCAAGAAGGGATCAAGCAGTACTTC. As protein: CASSQEGIKQYF.

The chain carries TRBV18 and TRBJ1-1, with no clear D. The CDR3 runs 15 residues. V lost 1 base and J lost 2, with 11 bases in between. Germline assignment: CDR1 KGHSH and CDR2 LQKENI. CDR3 protein: CASSPQLADNTEAFF. CDR3 bases: TGTGCCAGCTCACCACAATTGGCGGACAACACTGAAGCTTTCTTT.

The rearrangement uses TRBV7-2 and TRBJ1-5; D remains unclear. The germline V gene has CDR1 SGHTA and CDR2 FQGNSA. This CDR3 comprises 15 residues. Trimming cost V 6 bases and J 0 bases, with 12 bases left between them. CDR3 residues: CASSQRLVSNQPQHF. The DNA of the CDR3 is TGTGCCAGCAGTCAGAGACTGGTTAGCAATCAGCCCCAGCATTTT. Full variable domain (remainder filled in from reference TRBV7-2 and TRBJ1-5): GAGVSQSPSNKVTEKGKDVELRCDPISGHTALYWYRQSLGQGLEFLIYFQGNSAPDKSGLPSDRFSAERTGGSVSTLTIQRTQQEDSAVYLCASSQRLVSNQPQHFGDGTRLSIL.

In its sample, this clone was seen a few times. This chain uses TRBV5-6 with TRBJ2-1; 14 nucleotides match TRBD2. Germline CDR1 reads SGHDT; CDR2 reads YYEEEE. With 5 bases clipped from V and 3 bases from J, the junction kept 7 bases outside the gene matches. CDR3 length: 17 amino acids. CDR3 nucleotides: TGTGCCAGCAGTTGGACTAGCGGGAGGTCCCACTACAATGAGCAGTTCTTC. Protein sequence: CASSWTSGRSHYNEQFF. The whole variable domain, remainder taken from reference TRBV5-6 and TRBJ2-1, is DAGVTQSPTHLIKTRGQQVTLRCSPKSGHDTVSWYQQALGQGPQFIFQYYEEEERQRGNFPDRFSGHQFPNYSSELNVNALLLGDSALYLCASSWTSGRSHYNEQFFGPGTRLTVL.

This clone is deemed medium-sized. The chain links TRBV7-2 to TRBJ2-1; possible D gene TRBD2, 6 bases. CDR1 SGHTA and CDR2 FQGNSA come from the germline V gene. The CDR3 covers 12 residues. Trimming cost V 4 bases and J 8 bases, with 9 bases left between them. In DNA, the CDR3 is TGTGCCAGCAGCTATTCGGGGGATGAGCAGTTCTTC. Protein product: CASSYSGDEQFF.

V is TRBV6-5 and J is TRBJ1-1; D not resolved. The V end lost 5 bases, the J end lost 0 bases, and 7 bases lay between the germline ends. The germline CDR1 and CDR2 sequences are MNHEY and SVGAGI. The CDR3 is 13 residues long. The CDR3 bases are TGTGCCAGCAGTCTTACAGTGAACACTGAAGCTTTCTTT. Translated: CASSLTVNTEAFF.

V usage is TRBV7-9 and J usage is TRBJ1-5; D remains unclear. V shed 1 base and J shed 5 bases, with 21 bases lying between them. This CDR3 is 18 amino acids long. Per the germline V gene, CDR1 is SEHNR and CDR2 is FQNEAQ (reference sequence). The CDR3: CASSLGRHSQEADQPQHF. As DNA, the CDR3 is TGTGCCAGCAGCTTAGGGCGACACTCCCAGGAGGCAGATCAGCCCCAGCATTTT.

This clone appeared a few times. This sequence joins TRBV2 and TRBJ1-6, with 9 bases lining up with TRBD1. From germline, CDR1 is SNHLY and CDR2 FYNNEI. The V gene end was trimmed by 7 bases and the J gene end by 8 bases; junction bases not matched to a gene: 9. The CDR3 has 15 amino acids. Here the CDR3 DNA reads TGTGCCAGCACCAGGACAGGGGACAGGTATTCACCCCTCCACTTT. Amino acids: CASTRTGDRYSPLHF.

This clone has just a few counts. This chain connects TRBV4-1 to TRBJ1-3; D gene uncertain. Germline CDR1 MGHRA, CDR2 YSYEKL. The ends were cut back, 5 bases at V and 1 base at J, with 15 bases in the middle. The CDR3 spans 16 residues. CDR3 region: CASSSSFRASGNTIYF. The CDR3 nucleotides are TGCGCCAGCAGCTCCTCGTTCCGGGCATCTGGAAACACCATATATTTT.

The V call is TRBV5-1, the J call TRBJ2-7; the D gene is possibly TRBD1 (6 bases). The CDR3 runs 15 residues. CDR1 is SGHRS and CDR2 is YFSETQ in the germline V gene. V dropped 0 bases and J dropped 1 base, with 11 bases sitting between them. CDR3 residues: CASSLGRDTSYEQYF. The CDR3 nucleotides read TGCGCCAGCAGCTTGGGCCGGGACACATCCTACGAGCAGTACTTC.

The genes are TRBV27 and TRBJ2-5, with D hard to call. V lost 6 bases and J 4 bases, leaving 12 bases between the germline ends. The CDR3 spans 13 residues. Germline-derived CDR1 and CDR2 are MNHEY and SMNVEV (reference sequence). CDR3 sequence: CASRGYGGETQYF. CDR3 sequence (DNA): TGTGCCAGCAGGGGGTACGGTGGAGAGACCCAGTACTTC.

This chain uses TRBV29-1 with TRBJ1-2; 10 nucleotides agree with TRBD1. The germline V gene encodes CDR1 SQVTM and CDR2 ANQGSEA. The CDR3 is made up of 17 amino acids. The J segment lost 3 bases and the V segment lost 5 bases, leaving 15 bases of the junction unmatched. CDR3 nucleotide sequence: TGCAGCGTTCCGCTCTCTATGCCTGGGACAGGGGACTATGGCTACACCTTC. Its translation is CSVPLSMPGTGDYGYTF. The full variable domain, its missing parts supplied by reference TRBV29-1 and TRBJ1-2, is SAVISQKPSRDICQRGTSLTIQCQVDSQVTMMFWYRQQPGQSLTLIATANQGSEATYESGFVIDKFPISRPNLTFSTLTVSNMSPEDSSIYLCSVPLSMPGTGDYGYTFGSGTRLTVV.

The chain uses TRBV19 and TRBJ1-2; 8 positions agree with TRBD1. Germline assignment: CDR1 LNHDA and CDR2 SQIVND (reference sequence). The CDR3 extends over 16 amino acids. Trimming took 3 bases from V and 3 from J; bases not matched to a gene: 9. The CDR3 reads CASSINLRGQDYGYTF. The CDR3, as DNA: TGTGCCAGTAGTATCAACCTGCGGGGACAGGACTATGGCTACACCTTC.

This chain connects TRBV6-5 to TRBJ2-3, with D possibly being TRBD1 or TRBD2 (5 bases each). The V gene lost 0 bases and the J gene lost 7 bases, with 11 bases spanning the gap. This CDR3 comprises 14 residues. The germline V gene has CDR1 MNHEY and CDR2 SVGAGI. The CDR3 DNA reads as TGTGCCAGCAGTTACTCCCATTCGGGGCATACGCAGTATTTT. It yields the protein CASSYSHSGHTQYF.

The sample holds a few counts of this clone. The chain couples TRBV7-9 to TRBJ2-5; D is uncertain. V lost 5 bases, J lost 5 bases, and 18 bases lay in between. The CDR3 length is 15 residues. Germline loops: CDR1 SEHNR, CDR2 FQNEAQ (reference sequence). The CDR3 coding sequence is TGTGCCAGCAGCAAGGGTGCTGGTCCGTGGGAGACCCAGTACTTC. Its translation: CASSKGAGPWETQYF.

This chain connects TRBV25-1 to TRBJ2-1; D gene unclear. Germline V CDR1 and CDR2: MGHDK, SYGVNS. Trimming cost V 1 base and J 10 bases, with 11 bases left between them. The CDR3 consists of 13 residues. The CDR3 nucleotides read TGTGCCAGCAGTGAATTGGTCAGGAGCGAGCAGTTCTTC. It specifies CASSELVRSEQFF.

Regarding this clone: Other DNA sequences in the sample encode the same CDR3. The chain recombines TRBV5-1 with TRBJ1-1; 7 nucleotides match TRBD1. Per the germline V gene, CDR1 is SGHRS and CDR2 is YFSETQ. V was clipped by 1 base and J by 4 bases; unmatched bases: 1. The CDR3 has 13 amino acids. CDR3 sequence (DNA): TGCGCCAGCAGCTTGAACAGGGGCACTGAAGCTTTCTTT. The encoded protein is CASSLNRGTEAFF.

The CDR3 DNA reads as TGCAGTGCTAGGCCCGGGGATACGCAGTATTTT. This codes for CSARPGDTQYF. V gene TRBV20-1 combines with J gene TRBJ2-3; D is uncertain. The CDR3 totals 11 residues. The V and J ends lost 3 bases and 6 bases respectively, with 7 bases between them. Germline CDR1 is DFQATT and CDR2 is SNEGSKA (reference sequence).

This clone turned up a few times. In the same sample, other DNA sequences code for this CDR3. This chain uses TRBV5-1 with TRBJ1-2; no clear D. The CDR3 covers 12 residues. V lost 2 bases, J lost 2 bases, and 4 bases lay in between. CDR1 is SGHRS and CDR2 is YFSETQ in the germline V gene. The CDR3 loop is CASSFDNYGYTF. In DNA, the CDR3 is TGCGCCAGCAGCTTCGACAACTATGGCTACACCTTC.

The chain recombines TRBV2 with TRBJ1-3; the D is unclear. CDR1 and CDR2 (germline): SNHLY, FYNNEI. V was cut by 2 bases and J by 4 bases, with 15 bases left in between. CDR3 size: 16 residues. CDR3 sequence: CASSENQTPLGNTIYF. The CDR3, as DNA: TGTGCCAGCAGTGAAAACCAGACCCCGTTGGGAAACACCATATATTTT.

The table lists this clone with a few counts. This sequence joins TRBV13 and TRBJ1-3; D may be TRBD1 (5 bases). The CDR3 sequence is 14 residues long. Germline V lookup: CDR1 PRHDT, CDR2 FYEKMQ (reference sequence). Trimming removed 5 bases from V and 3 bases from J, with 11 bases in between. The CDR3 spells CASSLDRGGNTIYF. The CDR3, as DNA: TGTGCCAGCAGCCTAGACAGAGGTGGAAACACCATATATTTT. The full variable domain, completed using reference TRBV13 and TRBJ1-3, is AAGVIQSPRHLIKEKRETATLKCYPIPRHDTVYWYQQGPGQDPQFLISFYEKMQSDKGSIPDRFSAQQFSDYHSELNMSSLELGDSALYFCASSLDRGGNTIYFGEGSWLTVV.

The rearrangement joins TRBV11-2 to TRBJ2-3; D not certain. The V and J ends lost 5 bases and 3 bases respectively, with 15 bases between them. This CDR3 has 15 amino acids. Germline V gene lookup returns CDR1 SGHAT and CDR2 FQNNGV. The CDR3 protein is CASSSEIRKTDTQYF. The CDR3 nucleotides are TGTGCCAGCAGCAGCGAAATTAGAAAGACAGATACGCAGTATTTT.

J is TRBJ2-3 and V is TRBV27; maybe TRBD2 (6 bases). Trimming took off 5 bases at V and 4 bases at J, with 16 bases between the two ends. Germline values: CDR1 MNHEY, CDR2 SMNVEV (reference sequence). This CDR3 region has 15 residues. The CDR3 DNA reads as TGTGCCAGCAGTAAAATGAGGGAGGAATCAGATACGCAGTATTTT. This encodes CASSKMREESDTQYF.

The chain has TRBV29-1 and TRBJ2-6; no reliable D call. Trimming cost V 0 bases and J 4 bases, with 16 bases left between them. The germline gives CDR1 SQVTM, CDR2 ANQGSEA. This CDR3 comprises 17 residues. For the CDR3, the DNA is TGCAGCGTTGAAGATCTTGGACCAACGATAGGGGCCAACGTCCTGACTTTC. Protein product: CSVEDLGPTIGANVLTF.

The V and J genes are TRBV2 and TRBJ1-1, with a weak D call TRBD1 (5 bases). In germline, CDR1 is SNHLY, CDR2 FYNNEI. V was pared by 2 bases and J by 8 bases, with 6 bases between. The CDR3 length is 11 residues. The CDR3 DNA sequence: TGTGCCAGCAGTGAATACAGGGAAGCTTTCTTT. It specifies CASSEYREAFF.

To note about this clone: Relative to the germline gene, one junction end is altered; a read error may explain this. The sample carries other DNA sequences with the same CDR3. The V and J genes are TRBV30 and TRBJ2-2, with unresolved D. Looked up from germline, CDR1 is GTSNPN and CDR2 is SVGIG (reference sequence). The CDR3 sequence is 15 residues long. The DNA for the CDR3 is TGTGCCTGGAGGTCCGGCAGCTCGAACACTGGGGAGCTGTTTTTT. Translated, it gives CAWRSGSSNTGELFF.

V is TRBV5-7 and J is TRBJ2-2; D ambiguous. TRBV5-7 is an ORF; its function is uncertain. The CDR3 runs to 15 residues. Deletions cut 2 bases from V and 3 bases from J, with 11 bases between. This CDR3 is CASSLSGQYTGELFF. The CDR3 DNA reads TGTGCCAGCAGCTTATCTGGGCAGTACACCGGGGAGCTGTTTTTT.